The 29 T cell receptor beta chains presented below share a single source sample, sequenced in a study of cytomegalovirus exposure and HLA in healthy donors. The PCR ran on 60 Vbeta and 13 Jbeta primers. The data were produced by immunoSEQ multiplex PCR, yet TCRdb's version contains in-frame clones alone and is incomplete. The sample includes some 150,000 clones, less than 80% of them seen just once. Sequenced material: PBMCs. The receptor source for this set is a female donor in good health and CMV-seronegative.

A few counts support this clone. The V and J genes are TRBV4-3 and TRBJ1-1; D not resolved. The CDR3 is 15 residues long. V lost 3 bases to trimming and J lost 2 bases, with 13 bases between them. Per germline, CDR1 LGHNA and CDR2 YSLEER. The chain's CDR3 is CASSHSFERNTEAFF. For the CDR3, the DNA is TGCGCCAGCAGCCACTCCTTTGAGAGAAACACTGAAGCTTTCTTT.

V and J are TRBV5-4 and TRBJ2-3; 7 bases are shared with TRBD1. The V and J ends lost 4 bases and 4 bases, in that order; junction bases with no gene match: 6. The germline V gene has CDR1 SGHNT and CDR2 YYREEE (reference sequence). This CDR3 region has 14 residues. The DNA of the CDR3 is TGTGCCAGCAGCCAGGACAGGTGGGCAGATACGCAGTATTTT. Its protein product is CASSQDRWADTQYF.

This sequence joins TRBV4-2 and TRBJ2-3; 11 nucleotides match TRBD1. The CDR3 is made up of 17 amino acids. CDR1 and CDR2 (germline): LGHNA, YNFKEQ. The junction had 10 bases not matched to a gene; V was cut back by 4 bases and J by 4 bases. This chain's CDR3 is CASSPQKRGQGADTQYF. DNA of the CDR3: TGTGCCAGCAGCCCTCAAAAGAGGGGACAGGGGGCAGATACGCAGTATTTT.

This chain connects TRBV7-3 to TRBJ2-3; 9 bases agree with TRBD1. CDR1 SGHTA and CDR2 FQGTGA come from the germline V gene. This CDR3 comprises 14 residues. V lost 2 bases and J lost 6; bases outside the gene matches: 3. The CDR3 protein is CASSLAGTGDTQYF. Here the CDR3 DNA reads TGTGCCAGCAGCTTAGCCGGGACAGGGGATACGCAGTATTTT.

This rearrangement joins TRBV7-2 to TRBJ1-2, with D perhaps TRBD1 (5 bases). Trimming removed 3 bases at V and 5 bases at J, with 16 bases between. Germline values: CDR1 SGHTA, CDR2 FQGNSA. The CDR3 length is 15 residues. The CDR3 coding sequence is TGTGCCAGCAGCTTCTCGACAGTTCGAGGTTATGGCTACACCTTC. This gives the protein CASSFSTVRGYGYTF.

DNA of the CDR3: TGTGCCAGCAGTCTAGCGGGAGGGTCGTACAATGAGCAGTTCTTC. Amino acids: CASSLAGGSYNEQFF. The V and J genes are TRBV28 and TRBJ2-1; 12 positions agree with TRBD2. Germline CDR1 MDHEN, CDR2 SYDVKM. The ends lost 5 bases at V and 4 bases at J; junction bases unmatched: 3. The CDR3 has 15 residues.

The CDR3 loop reads CASSQDRGGGEQYF. The CDR3 DNA reads as TGCGCCAGCAGCCAAGATCGCGGCGGGGGCGAGCAGTACTTC. The chain recombines TRBV4-3 with TRBJ2-7; 7 bases match TRBD2. The V and J ends lost 0 bases and 6 bases, in that order; junction bases with no gene match: 5. The CDR3 totals 14 residues. The germline V gene has CDR1 LGHNA and CDR2 YSLEER.

This clone occurred a few times. The genes are TRBV6-5 and TRBJ1-3; D remains ambiguous. CDR1 is MNHEY, CDR2 SVGAGI, per germline. V gave up 4 bases and J gave up 7 bases, with 8 bases separating them. The CDR3 totals 12 residues. Here the CDR3 DNA reads TGTGCCAGCAGTTCCCCATCCAACACCATATATTTT. The encoded protein is CASSSPSNTIYF.

This chain uses TRBV2 with TRBJ2-1, with 7 bases fitting TRBD2. The CDR3 is made up of 15 amino acids. Per germline, CDR1 SNHLY and CDR2 FYNNEI. V gave up 2 bases and J gave up 2 bases; unmatched junction bases: 3. CDR3: CASSESSGAYNEQFF. The CDR3 nucleotides read TGTGCCAGCAGTGAATCTAGCGGAGCCTACAATGAGCAGTTCTTC.

A few counts support this clone. The chain links TRBV6-5 to TRBJ2-3, with 7 bases lining up with TRBD2. The V gene end was trimmed by 2 bases and the J gene end by 6 bases; junction bases not matched to a gene: 8. Germline lookup yields CDR1 MNHEY and CDR2 SVGAGI. The CDR3 is 15 residues long. The DNA of the CDR3 is TGTGCCAGCAGTTACGGGACTACCCTGACGGATACGCAGTATTTT. Translating gives CASSYGTTLTDTQYF.

The chain is built from TRBV30 and TRBJ1-1, with a weak D call TRBD1 (6 bases). Trimming pared 2 bases from V and 4 bases from J, leaving 14 bases between. This CDR3 contains 14 residues. Germline lookup yields CDR1 GTSNPN and CDR2 SVGIG (reference sequence). The CDR3 spells CAWSRSLGGTEAFF. As DNA, the CDR3 is TGTGCCTGGAGTCGAAGTTTAGGGGGCACTGAAGCTTTCTTT.

The chain combines TRBV27 with TRBJ2-3, with 7 bases fitting TRBD1. The CDR3 totals 16 residues. V dropped 4 bases and J dropped 5; count of bases not matched to a gene: 12. Germline lookup yields CDR1 MNHEY and CDR2 SMNVEV (reference sequence). CDR3 in amino acids: CASSSGQRIDGDTQYF. The DNA for the CDR3 is TGTGCCAGCAGTTCGGGACAGAGAATAGACGGAGATACGCAGTATTTT.

V is TRBV30 and J is TRBJ1-2; 7 bases fit TRBD1. This CDR3 has 14 residues. J lost 6 bases, V lost 1 base, and 8 bases had no gene match. The germline gives CDR1 GTSNPN, CDR2 SVGIG (reference sequence). As DNA, the CDR3 is TGTGCCTGGAGTGGCGCTCGGAGGGGGCATGGCTACACCTTC. Encoded protein: CAWSGARRGHGYTF.

The chain recombines TRBV4-3 with TRBJ1-6; D is unresolved. The ends were cut back, 0 bases at V and 9 bases at J, with 9 bases in the middle. In germline, CDR1 is LGHNA, CDR2 YSLEER. This CDR3 is 14 amino acids long. CDR3 sequence reads: CASSQETPTSPLHF. For the CDR3, the DNA is TGCGCCAGCAGCCAAGAAACTCCTACTTCACCCCTCCACTTT.

DNA of the CDR3: TGCAGCGTCCGACAGGTCCTCCAAGGTACCCAGTACTTC. Translating it yields CSVRQVLQGTQYF. The chain recombines TRBV29-1 with TRBJ2-5, with D possibly being TRBD1 (6 bases). The V gene lost 6 bases and the J gene lost 8 bases, with 19 bases spanning the gap. Germline V gene lookup returns CDR1 SQVTM and CDR2 ANQGSEA. This CDR3 contains 13 residues.

The chain links TRBV7-6 to TRBJ2-3; 8 bases line up with TRBD2. The CDR3 runs 17 residues. Germline V gene sequence: CDR1 SGHVS, CDR2 FNYEAQ. V gave up 2 bases and J gave up 8 bases; unmatched junction bases: 15. CDR3 coding DNA: TGTGCCAGCAGCTTATTCTCGGCGGGGGGCACTACCAGTACGCAGTATTTT. Encoded protein: CASSLFSAGGTTSTQYF.

The rearrangement uses TRBV7-2 and TRBJ2-1, with 7 bases fitting TRBD2. The germline V gene has CDR1 SGHTA and CDR2 FQGNSA. The V and J ends lost 6 bases and 7 bases, in that order; junction bases with no gene match: 9. The CDR3 covers 14 residues. The CDR3 DNA follows: TGTGCCAGCAGTGGCCTAGCGGAACCGAATGAGCAGTTCTTC. Translation: CASSGLAEPNEQFF.

This CDR3 reads CASTPFSGRSSYEQYF. The CDR3 DNA follows: TGTGCCAGCACCCCCTTCAGCGGGAGGAGCTCCTACGAGCAGTACTTC. V and J are TRBV18 and TRBJ2-7, with 9 bases identical to TRBD2. The CDR3 consists of 16 residues. J lost 0 bases, V lost 8 bases, and 11 bases had no gene match. The germline V gene has CDR1 KGHSH and CDR2 LQKENI. Together with reference TRBV18 and TRBJ2-7, the CDR3 gives the full variable domain: NAGVMQNPRHLVRRRGQEARLRCSPMKGHSHVYWYRQLPEEGLKFMVYLQKENIIDESGMPKERFSAEFPKEGPSILRIQQVVRGDSAAYFCASTPFSGRSSYEQYFGPGTRLTVT.

The rearrangement joins TRBV7-9 to TRBJ1-2; 8 positions agree with TRBD1. The CDR3 runs to 18 residues. V lost 7 bases, J lost 7 bases, and 23 bases stayed unmatched. Germline V lookup: CDR1 SEHNR, CDR2 FQNEAQ (reference sequence). The CDR3 nucleotides read TGTGCCAGCAACTCCAATGGGGGGGGACAGGAGATATTCTCTGGCTACACCTTC. Its protein product is CASNSNGGGQEIFSGYTF.

This clone was seen only a few times. The CDR3 region is CASSPIRTRTYEQYF. CDR3 coding DNA: TGTGCCAGCAGCCCGATCCGCACCAGAACCTACGAGCAGTACTTC. This chain connects TRBV7-2 to TRBJ2-7; no firm D call. Germline V gene data show CDR1 as SGHTA and CDR2 as FQGNSA. V dropped 5 bases and J dropped 2 bases, with 16 bases sitting between them. The CDR3 loop spans 15 amino acids.

This clone was found a few times. The chain joins TRBV9 to TRBJ1-2, with 12 nucleotides matching TRBD1. This CDR3 spans 16 amino acids. V dropped 2 bases and J dropped 8; count of bases not matched to a gene: 10. Looked up from germline, CDR1 is SGDLS and CDR2 is YYNGEE. The CDR3 DNA reads as TGTGCCAGCAGCGTGACGGAGGGACAGGGGGCGTACGGCTACACCTTC. Translating it yields CASSVTEGQGAYGYTF.

The V call is TRBV5-5, the J call TRBJ1-4, with 7 nucleotides matching TRBD1. Germline-derived CDR1 and CDR2 are SGHKS and YYEKEE (reference sequence). The CDR3 contains 15 residues. V trimming: 2 bases; J trimming: 8 bases; junction bases outside the gene matches: 9. The CDR3 nucleotides are TGTGCCAGCAGCTTCCTAGGGACAGTCGCCGAAAAACTGTTTTTT. As protein: CASSFLGTVAEKLFF.

The chain recombines TRBV7-2 with TRBJ2-1, with 7 bases lining up with TRBD2. V lost 5 bases, J lost 5 bases, and 6 bases stayed unmatched. The CDR3 is made up of 14 amino acids. Germline CDR1 is SGHTA and CDR2 is FQGNSA. CDR3 loop: CASSRSSGNNEQFF. DNA of the CDR3: TGTGCCAGCAGCCGTTCTAGCGGCAACAATGAGCAGTTCTTC.

The genes are TRBV29-1 and TRBJ1-5, with a possible D match to TRBD1 (6 bases). This CDR3 contains 13 residues. Germline V gene sequence: CDR1 SQVTM, CDR2 ANQGSEA. Between the trimmed V and J ends, which lost 4 bases and 7 bases, there was a span of 14 bases. CDR3 DNA sequence: TGCAGCGTTGCAGGGGAAGGAAAGCAGCCCCAGCATTTT. It codes for CSVAGEGKQPQHF.

The J gene is TRBJ2-5, the V gene TRBV5-1; 8 bases map to TRBD2. The germline CDR1 and CDR2 sequences are SGHRS and YFSETQ. Germline trimming cut 8 bases from V and 5 bases from J; bases unmatched to any gene: 5. This CDR3 contains 12 residues. The CDR3 region is CASREGWETQYF. CDR3 DNA: TGCGCCAGTCGGGAGGGATGGGAGACCCAGTACTTC.

The chain recombines TRBV7-2 with TRBJ2-7, with TRBD2 matching 8 bases. The CDR3 contains 13 residues. CDR1 and CDR2 (germline): SGHTA, FQGNSA. After removal of 5 bases from V and 5 bases from J, the junction contained 5 bases not matched to a gene. The CDR3 bases are TGTGCCAGCAGCCTTAGCGGGACGCACGAGCAGTACTTC. This encodes CASSLSGTHEQYF.

This clone was seen just once. This sequence joins TRBV4-3 and TRBJ2-1; 12 bases are shared with TRBD2. Germline-derived CDR1 and CDR2 are LGHNA and YSLEER. This CDR3 is 19 amino acids long. V lost 0 bases to trimming and J lost 1 base; unmatched junction nucleotides: 7. Written as DNA, the CDR3 is TGCGCCAGCAGCCAAGAAAGGCTAGCGGGAGGGCTATCCTACAATGAGCAGTTCTTC. It translates to CASSQERLAGGLSYNEQFF.

V and J are TRBV29-1 and TRBJ2-7; D unresolved. The ends were cut back, 7 bases at V and 6 bases at J, with 10 bases in the middle. The CDR3 is 10 amino acids. Germline-derived CDR1 and CDR2 are SQVTM and ANQGSEA. The CDR3 DNA follows: TGCAGCGGAACTGCATGCGAGCAGTACTTC. Amino acid sequence: CSGTACEQYF.

The chain links TRBV9 to TRBJ2-3; a weak D match, TRBD2 (6 bases). The CDR3 is made up of 17 amino acids. The V end was cut by 3 bases, the J end by 0 bases, with 17 bases between. Looked up from germline, CDR1 is SGDLS and CDR2 is YYNGEE. The CDR3, as DNA: TGTGCCAGCAGCGAACCCCTCCTTCGGGGGAGCACAGATACGCAGTATTTT. Translating gives CASSEPLLRGSTDTQYF. The complete variable domain, with remaining parts taken from reference TRBV9 and TRBJ2-3, reads DSGVTQTPKHLITATGQRVTLRCSPRSGDLSVYWYQQSLDQGLQFLIQYYNGEERAKGNILERFSAQQFPDLHSELNLSSLELGDSALYFCASSEPLLRGSTDTQYFGPGTRLTVL.